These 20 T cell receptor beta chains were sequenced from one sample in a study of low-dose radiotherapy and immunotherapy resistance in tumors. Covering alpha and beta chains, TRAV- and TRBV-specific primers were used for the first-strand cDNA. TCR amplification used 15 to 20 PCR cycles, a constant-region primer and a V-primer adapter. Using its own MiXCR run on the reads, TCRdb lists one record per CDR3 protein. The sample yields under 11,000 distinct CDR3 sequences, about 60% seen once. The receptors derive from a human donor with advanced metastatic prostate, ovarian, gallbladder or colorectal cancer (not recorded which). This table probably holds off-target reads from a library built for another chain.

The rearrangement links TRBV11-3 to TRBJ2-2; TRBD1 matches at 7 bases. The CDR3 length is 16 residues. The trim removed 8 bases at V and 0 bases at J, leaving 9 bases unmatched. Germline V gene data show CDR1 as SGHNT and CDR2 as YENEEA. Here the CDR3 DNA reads TGTGCCAGCGGTGGACAGGACCCCTCGAACACCGGGGAGCTGTTTTTT. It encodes CASGGQDPSNTGELFF.

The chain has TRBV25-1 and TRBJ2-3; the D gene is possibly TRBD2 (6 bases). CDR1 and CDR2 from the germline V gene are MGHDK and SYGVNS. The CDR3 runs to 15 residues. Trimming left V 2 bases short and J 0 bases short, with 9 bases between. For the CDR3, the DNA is TGTGCCAGCAGTGAACGGAGCGGGAGCACAGATACGCAGTATTTT. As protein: CASSERSGSTDTQYF.

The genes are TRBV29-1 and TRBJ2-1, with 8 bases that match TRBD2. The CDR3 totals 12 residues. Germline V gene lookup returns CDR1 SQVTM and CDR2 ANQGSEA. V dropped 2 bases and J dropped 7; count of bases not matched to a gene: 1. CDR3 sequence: CSVEREGNEQFF. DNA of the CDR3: TGCAGCGTTGAACGGGAGGGAAATGAGCAGTTCTTC.

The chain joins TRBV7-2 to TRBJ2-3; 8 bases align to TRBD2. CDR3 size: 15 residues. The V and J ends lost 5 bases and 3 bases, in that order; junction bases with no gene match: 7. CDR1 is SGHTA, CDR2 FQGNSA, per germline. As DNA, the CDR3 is TGTGCCAGCAGCCCCGTTAGCGGGGCTACAGATACGCAGTATTTT. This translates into CASSPVSGATDTQYF.

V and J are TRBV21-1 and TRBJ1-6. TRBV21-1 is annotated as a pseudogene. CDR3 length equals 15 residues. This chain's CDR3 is CASSTRGRQNSPLHF. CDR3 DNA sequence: TGTGCCAGCAGCACCAGAGGCCGGCAAAATTCACCCCTCCACTTT.

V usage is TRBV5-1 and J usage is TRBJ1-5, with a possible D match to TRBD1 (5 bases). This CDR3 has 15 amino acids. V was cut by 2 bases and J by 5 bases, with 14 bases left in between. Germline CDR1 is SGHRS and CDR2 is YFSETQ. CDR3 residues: CASSLFGGDYQPQHF. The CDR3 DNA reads TGCGCCAGCAGCTTATTCGGGGGGGATTATCAGCCCCAGCATTTT.

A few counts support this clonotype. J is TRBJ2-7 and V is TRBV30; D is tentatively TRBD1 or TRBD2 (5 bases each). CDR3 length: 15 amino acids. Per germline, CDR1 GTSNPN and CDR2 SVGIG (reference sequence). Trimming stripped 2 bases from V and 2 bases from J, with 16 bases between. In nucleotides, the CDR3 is TGTGCCTGGAGTTTGAGGGCAGGGATAACCTACGAGCAGTACTTC. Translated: CAWSLRAGITYEQYF.

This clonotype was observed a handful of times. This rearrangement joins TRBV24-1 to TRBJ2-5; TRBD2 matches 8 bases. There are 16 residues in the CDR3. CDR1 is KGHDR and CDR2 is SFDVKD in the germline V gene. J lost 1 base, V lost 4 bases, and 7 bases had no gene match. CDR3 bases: TGTGCCACCAGTGACGCGAGGACTAGCCTCCAAGAGACCCAGTACTTC. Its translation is CATSDARTSLQETQYF.

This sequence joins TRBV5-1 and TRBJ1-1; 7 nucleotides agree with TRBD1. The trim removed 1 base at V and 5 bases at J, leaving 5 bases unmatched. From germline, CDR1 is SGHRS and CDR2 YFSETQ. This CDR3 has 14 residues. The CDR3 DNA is TGCGCCAGCAGCTTGCAACAGGGGTGGACTGAAGCTTTCTTT. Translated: CASSLQQGWTEAFF.

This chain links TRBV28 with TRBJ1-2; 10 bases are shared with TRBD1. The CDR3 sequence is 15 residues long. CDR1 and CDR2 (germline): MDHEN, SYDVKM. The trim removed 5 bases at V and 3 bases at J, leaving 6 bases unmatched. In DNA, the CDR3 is TGTGCCAGCAGTACCGTCGACAGGGGGCACTATGGCTACACCTTC. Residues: CASSTVDRGHYGYTF.

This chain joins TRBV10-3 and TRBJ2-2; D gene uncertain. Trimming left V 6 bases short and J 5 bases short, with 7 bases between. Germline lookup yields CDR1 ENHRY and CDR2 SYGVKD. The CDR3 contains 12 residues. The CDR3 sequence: CAISLSTGELFF. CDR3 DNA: TGTGCCATCAGCCTCAGTACCGGGGAGCTGTTTTTT.

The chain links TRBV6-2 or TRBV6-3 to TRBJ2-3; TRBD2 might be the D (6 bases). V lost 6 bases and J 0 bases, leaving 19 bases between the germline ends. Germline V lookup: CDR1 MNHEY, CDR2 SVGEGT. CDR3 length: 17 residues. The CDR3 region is CASSYGAPGTSTDTQYF. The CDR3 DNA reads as TGTGCCAGCAGCTACGGTGCTCCAGGGACTAGCACAGATACGCAGTATTTT.

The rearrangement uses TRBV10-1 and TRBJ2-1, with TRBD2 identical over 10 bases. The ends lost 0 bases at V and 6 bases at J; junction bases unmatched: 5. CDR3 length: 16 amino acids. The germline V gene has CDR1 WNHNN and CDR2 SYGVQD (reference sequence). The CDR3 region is CASSESRLAGVNEQFF. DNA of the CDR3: TGCGCCAGCAGTGAGTCGAGGCTAGCGGGAGTCAATGAGCAGTTCTTC.

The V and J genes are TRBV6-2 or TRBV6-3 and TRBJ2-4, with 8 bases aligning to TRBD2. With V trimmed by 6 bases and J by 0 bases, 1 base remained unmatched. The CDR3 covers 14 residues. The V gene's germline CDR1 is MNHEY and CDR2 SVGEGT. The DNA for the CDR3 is TGTGCCAGCAGAAGCGGGGGAGCCAAAAACATTCAGTACTTC. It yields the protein CASRSGGAKNIQYF.

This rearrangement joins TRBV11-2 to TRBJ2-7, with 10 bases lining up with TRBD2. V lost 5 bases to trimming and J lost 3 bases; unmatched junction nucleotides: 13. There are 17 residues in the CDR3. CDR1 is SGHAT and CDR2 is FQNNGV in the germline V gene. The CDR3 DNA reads TGTGCCAGCAGCCCGCCGATTCTAGCGGGAGTTTTCTACGAGCAGTACTTC. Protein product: CASSPPILAGVFYEQYF.

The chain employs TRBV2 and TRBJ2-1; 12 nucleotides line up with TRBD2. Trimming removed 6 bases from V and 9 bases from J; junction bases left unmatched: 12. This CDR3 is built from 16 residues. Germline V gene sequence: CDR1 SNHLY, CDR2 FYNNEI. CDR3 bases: TGTGCCAGCAGCCCAGCTAGCGGGGGGGCTAAGGTTGAGCAGTTCTTC. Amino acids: CASSPASGGAKVEQFF.

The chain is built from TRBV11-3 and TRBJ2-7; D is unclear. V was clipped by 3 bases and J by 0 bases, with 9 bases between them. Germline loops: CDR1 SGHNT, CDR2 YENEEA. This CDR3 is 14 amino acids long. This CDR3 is CASSFLGSSYEQYF. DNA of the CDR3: TGTGCCAGCAGCTTTTTGGGCAGCTCCTACGAGCAGTACTTC. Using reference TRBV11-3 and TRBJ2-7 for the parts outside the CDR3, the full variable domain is EAGVVQSPRYKIIEKKQPVAFWCNPISGHNTLYWYLQNLGQGPELLIRYENEEAVDDSQLPKDRFSAERLKGVDSTLKIQPAELGDSAVYLCASSFLGSSYEQYFGPGTRLTVT.

This CDR3 is CATSEETLADQYNEQFF. The CDR3 region has the DNA TGTGCCACCAGTGAGGAGACACTAGCGGACCAATACAATGAGCAGTTCTTC. This chain uses TRBV24-1 with TRBJ2-1; 8 positions match TRBD2. Germline values: CDR1 KGHDR, CDR2 SFDVKD. This CDR3 region has 17 residues. V lost 4 bases and J lost 4; bases outside the gene matches: 11.

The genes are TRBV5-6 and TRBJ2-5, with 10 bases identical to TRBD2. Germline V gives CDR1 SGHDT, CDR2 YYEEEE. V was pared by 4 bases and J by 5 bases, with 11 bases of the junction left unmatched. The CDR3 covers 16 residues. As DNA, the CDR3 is TGTGCCAGCAGCCGGATTCTAGCGGGAGTCGGGGAGACCCAGTACTTC. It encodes CASSRILAGVGETQYF.

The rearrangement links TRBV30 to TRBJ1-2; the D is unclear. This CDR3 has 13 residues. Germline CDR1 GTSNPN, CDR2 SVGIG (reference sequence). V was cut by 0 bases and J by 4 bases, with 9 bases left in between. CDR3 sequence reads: CAWSVPAVYGYTF. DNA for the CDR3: TGTGCCTGGAGTGTACCAGCGGTCTATGGCTACACCTTC. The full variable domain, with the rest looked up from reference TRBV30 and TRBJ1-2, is SQTIHQWPATLVQPVGSPLSLECTVEGTSNPNLYWYRQAAGRGLQLLFYSVGIGQISSEVPQNLSASRPQDRQFILSSKKLLLSDSGFYLCAWSVPAVYGYTFGSGTRLTVV.